This T cell receptor (beta chain) was captured by sequencing in a study of tumor and adjacent non-tumor tissue in lung cancer. This sample's RNA came from whole unsorted tissue. Distant lung tissue was collected more than 3 cm away from the tumor edge. TCRbeta libraries were built with three rounds of nested PCR, modified from ARM-PCR. TCRdb independently ran MiXCR on the multiplex PCR reads; one entry per CDR3 protein. The table shows around 75,000 distinct CDR3 sequences, with 65% to 75% occurring only once. There are 15 residues in the CDR3. CDR1 and CDR2 (germline): MNHNS, SASEGT. V lost 7 bases, J lost 5 bases, and 18 bases lay in between. Study-level points and caveats: Tumor TCR diversity, when higher, was linked to shorter survival. Compared with tumor, normal lung showed significantly lower TCR diversity. In normal lung, the top 100 clones were significantly more dominant than in tumor.

This clonotype appeared many times. Its antigen is still unknown. What was sequenced was distant non-tumor lung tissue. The sequence derives from a woman aged 45 to 65 with non-small cell lung cancer. The chain is built from TRBV6-1 and TRBJ2-1; D is possibly TRBD1 (6 bases). CDR3 bases: TGTGCCAGCAAGCTACAGGGTGTTCGTAACAATGAGCAGTTCTTC. It is translated as CASKLQGVRNNEQFF.